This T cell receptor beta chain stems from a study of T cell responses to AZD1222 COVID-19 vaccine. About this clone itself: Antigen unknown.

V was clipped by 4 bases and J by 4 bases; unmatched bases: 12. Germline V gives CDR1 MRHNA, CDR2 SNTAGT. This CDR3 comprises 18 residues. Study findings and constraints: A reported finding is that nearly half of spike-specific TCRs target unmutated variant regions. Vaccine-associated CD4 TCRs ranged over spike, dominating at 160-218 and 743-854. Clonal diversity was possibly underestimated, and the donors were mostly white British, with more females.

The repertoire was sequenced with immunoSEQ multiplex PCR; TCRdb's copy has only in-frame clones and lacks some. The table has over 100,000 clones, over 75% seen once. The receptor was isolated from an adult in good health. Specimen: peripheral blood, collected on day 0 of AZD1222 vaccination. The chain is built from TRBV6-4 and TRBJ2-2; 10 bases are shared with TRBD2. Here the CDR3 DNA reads TGTGCCAGCAGTGTGGATAGCGGGGGGCCCGGTGGCACCGGGGAGCTGTTTTTT. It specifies CASSVDSGGPGGTGELFF.